This T cell receptor (beta chain) was found in a study of blood T cells in healthy people across ages (dated by TCRdb to the mid-2010s). The study in broad terms: In model experiments, template switching captured about one uniquely barcoded TCR beta cDNA molecule for every two T cells. Using deep sequencing normalized with unique cDNA molecular identifiers, the study measured how TCR beta repertoire diversity changes with age. The donors were divided into four age groups: young (average approximately 15 years), middle-aged (about 39), aged (about 60) and long-lived (82). To avoid experimental bias, donors of different ages were spread randomly across the sequencing lanes. The study analyzed two additional independent replicas of 1 million unique cDNA reads from the same blood draw for two donors, one aged 18 to 29 and one aged 80 or older. Overall results and qualifications from the work: Observed TCR beta diversity per million T cells fell roughly linearly with age, and a significant reduction was already apparent by age roughly 40. Estimates of total diversity from one million sequenced T cells were regarded as lower bounds and underestimates. Bulk unsorted PBMC profiling prevented conclusive comparison of naive and antigen-experienced compartments. Compared with the aged group, more naive CD4+ T cells, fewer expanded clones and increased TCR diversity were shown by the long-lived group, suggesting age selection. Donor CMV infection status was unknown, potentially confounding age-related changes in expanded clonotypes. There was a strong correlation between observed TCR beta diversity and the percentage of naive T cells measured by flow cytometry.

Donors were around 37 systemically healthy Caucasian individuals from Russia aged 6 to 90 years. Each donor gave ten milliliters of peripheral blood, collected into EDTA-treated Vacutainer tubes. Ficoll-Paque density-gradient centrifugation was used to isolate PBMCs, with at least 6.5 million per sample. Trizol reagent was used to extract total RNA from PBMCs, with at least 6 micrograms per sample. The percentages of naive CD45RAhigh/CD27high T cells were determined by flow cytometry on a PBMC aliquot from every donor. The library was produced with 5' RACE. This sample was sequenced with an Illumina HiSeq 2500. A second roughly 7 to 11 cycle PCR used a sample-barcoded 5' primer and a J-beta primer mix. A unique molecular identifier was introduced onto each TCR beta cDNA molecule by a template-switch 5' adaptor carrying 12 random nucleotides. At least 2.5 million CDR3-containing paired-end reads were obtained from each sample. The Mint cDNA synthesis kit, primed by a TRBC-specific oligonucleotide, was used to synthesize first-strand cDNA from all RNA. Following uracil-DNA glycosylase treatment, all cDNA underwent a first 18-cycle PCR with the universal primers M1SS and BC2_uni_R. Per the source publication's procedure: For normalization, 1 million high-quality reads were randomly selected from each sample, with every read carrying a distinct molecular identifier. Reads with shared molecular identifiers were discarded instead of being binned into consensus sequences. CDR3 identification, clonotype clustering and error correction used MiTCR with a Q25 quality threshold and the strictest error-elimination algorithm. Lower-bound total TCR beta diversity was estimated with a nonparametric unseen species model using Euler transformation. The raw public reads went through TCRdb reprocessing: fastp at Q25, MiXCR clone calling, in-frame beta chains kept. Rows matching on CDR3 protein sequence are summarized as one entry with the most common DNA and genes. It is TCRdb's table, rather than the study itself, that gives the V and J calls and clone size. For this sample the table gives 2 million or so distinct CDR3 sequences, of which just under 50% were detected only once. The ten largest clonotypes hold over 2% of the sample.

A note on this clonotype: No antigen is known for it. No much larger clonotype is one base removed from it; base qualities were not supplied.

Between the V and J ends, shortened by 1 base and 4 bases respectively, the junction contains 13 bases. The CDR3 has 15 amino acids, counting the end cysteine and phenylalanine. CDR3 DNA is the only sequence kept; it has 45 bases, read in frame from the first base. CDR1 and CDR2 are drawn from the germline V gene: SGDLS, YYNGEE. This sequence was found in a woman aged 40 to 55 in good health. This sequence uses TRBV9 and TRBJ2-3; the D segment could be TRBD2, given 7 matching bases. The sequencing sample was made of blood. The CDR3 protein: CASSVWGGQADTQYF. The base sequence is TGTGCCAGCAGCGTATGGGGGGGGCAGGCAGATACGCAGTATTTT.